This TCR beta chain comes out of a study of T cells after yellow fever vaccination. Across the study: In the case of low-cell-number fractions, SMART-Seq v4 Ultra Low Input was used for preparation.

Study findings and constraints: Researchers report a weaker secondary response that nonetheless peaked faster, day 5 versus 15. Once the booster was given, most primary-vaccination clones reappeared, at approximately 97% for CD4 and 85% to 90% for CD8.

In TCRdb, the 5' RACE reads were re-called with MiXCR into one record per CDR3 protein. This sample yields some 300,000 distinct CDR3 sequences, of which roughly 8.6% are seen a single time; around 17% belongs to the top ten. J gave up 7 bases and V 5 bases, and 8 bases lay outside the gene matches. The CDR3 loop spans 15 amino acids. Germline values: CDR1 MNHEY, CDR2 SMNVEV (reference sequence). On this clonotype itself: What it binds is unknown.

The clonotype was recovered from a man aged 18 to 29 who received the YFV17D yellow fever vaccine. The J gene is TRBJ1-6, the V gene TRBV27, with TRBD1 identical over 7 bases. Sequenced material: PBMCs, taken 45 days after the first yellow fever vaccination. As DNA, the CDR3 is TGTGCCAGCAGTACCCGGACAGGTAGAAATTCACCCCTCCACTTT. Protein: CASSTRTGRNSPLHF.